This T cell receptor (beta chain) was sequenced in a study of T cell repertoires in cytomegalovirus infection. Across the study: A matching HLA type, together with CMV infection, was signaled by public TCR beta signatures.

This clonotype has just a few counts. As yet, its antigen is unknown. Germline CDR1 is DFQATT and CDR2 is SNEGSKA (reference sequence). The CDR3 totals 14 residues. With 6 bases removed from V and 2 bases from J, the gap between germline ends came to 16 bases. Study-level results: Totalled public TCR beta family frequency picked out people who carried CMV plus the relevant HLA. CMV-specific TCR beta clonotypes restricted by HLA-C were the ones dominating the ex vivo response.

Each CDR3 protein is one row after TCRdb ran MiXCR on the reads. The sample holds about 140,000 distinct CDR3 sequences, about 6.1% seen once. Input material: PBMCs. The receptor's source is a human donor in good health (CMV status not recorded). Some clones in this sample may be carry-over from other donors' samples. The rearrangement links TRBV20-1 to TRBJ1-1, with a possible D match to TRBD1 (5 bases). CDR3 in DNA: TGCAGTGCCTCTGCCGGGGCCGGAAACACTGAAGCTTTCTTT. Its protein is CSASAGAGNTEAFF.